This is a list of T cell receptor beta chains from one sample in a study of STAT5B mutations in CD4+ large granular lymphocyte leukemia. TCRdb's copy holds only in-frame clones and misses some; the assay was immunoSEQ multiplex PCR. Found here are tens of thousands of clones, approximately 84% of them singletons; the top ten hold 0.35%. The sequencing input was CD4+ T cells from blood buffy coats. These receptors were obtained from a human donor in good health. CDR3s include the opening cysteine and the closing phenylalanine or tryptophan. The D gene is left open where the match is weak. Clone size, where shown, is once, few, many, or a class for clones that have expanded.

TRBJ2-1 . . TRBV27 CASSLLTPYNEQFF TGTGCCAGCAGTTTACTCACACCTTACAATGAGCAGTTCTTC
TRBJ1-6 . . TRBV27 CASSLYPGRNSPLHF TGTGCCAGCAGTTTATACCCGGGAAGAAATTCACCCCTCCACTTT
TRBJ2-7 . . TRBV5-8 CASTRGGALNYEQYF TGTGCCAGCACCCGTGGGGGAGCCCTAAACTACGAGCAGTACTTC
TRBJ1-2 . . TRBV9 CASSVLVNYGYTF TGTGCCAGCAGCGTATTAGTTAACTATGGCTACACCTTC
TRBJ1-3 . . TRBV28 CATQGTETNTIYF TGTGCCACCCAAGGGACTGAGACGAACACCATATATTTT
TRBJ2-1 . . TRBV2 CASSVGVGEQFF TGTGCCAGCAGTGTGGGCGTCGGGGAGCAGTTCTTC
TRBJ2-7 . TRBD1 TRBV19 CASGGTGVSYEQYF TGTGCCAGTGGAGGGACAGGGGTCTCCTACGAGCAGTACTTC
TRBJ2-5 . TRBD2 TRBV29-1 CSVVRASGVETQYF TGCAGCGTTGTGAGGGCTAGCGGGGTGGAGACCCAGTACTTC
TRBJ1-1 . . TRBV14 CASSQQTGASEAFF TGTGCCAGCAGCCAACAAACGGGGGCCAGTGAAGCTTTCTTT
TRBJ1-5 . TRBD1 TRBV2 CASTPGQTNQPQHF TGTGCCAGCACACCGGGACAGACTAATCAGCCCCAGCATTTT
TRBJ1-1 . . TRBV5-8 CASSPQWGGTEAFF TGTGCCAGCAGCCCGCAGTGGGGGGGAACTGAAGCTTTCTTT
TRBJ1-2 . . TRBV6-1 CASSYTGDGYTF TGTGCCAGCAGTTATACGGGGGATGGCTACACCTTC
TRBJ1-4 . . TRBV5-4 CASSLGTGQGFEKLFF TGTGCCAGCAGCTTGGGAACAGGGCAGGGCTTTGAAAAACTGTTTTTT
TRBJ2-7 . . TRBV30 CAWSVGAYEQYF TGTGCCTGGAGTGTGGGGGCCTACGAGCAGTACTTC
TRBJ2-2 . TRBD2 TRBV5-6 CASRSGGGTGELFF TGTGCCAGCAGAAGCGGGGGAGGGACCGGGGAGCTGTTTTTT
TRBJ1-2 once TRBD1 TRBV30 CAWSVSRTGGGYTF TGTGCCTGGAGTGTATCCCGGACAGGGGGCGGCTACACCTTC
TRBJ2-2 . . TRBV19 CASSSYTVGAPGELFF TGTGCCAGTAGTAGCTACACCGTAGGAGCCCCCGGGGAGCTGTTTTTT
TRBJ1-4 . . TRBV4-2 CASSQVGVGLEEKLFF TGTGCCAGCAGCCAAGTAGGAGTAGGGTTGGAGGAAAAACTGTTTTTT
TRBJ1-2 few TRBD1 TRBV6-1 CASSEAHGQGFYGYTF TGTGCCAGCAGTGAAGCGCACGGACAGGGGTTTTATGGCTACACCTTC
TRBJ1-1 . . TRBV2 CASSEYIEAFF TGTGCCAGCAGTGAATACATCGAAGCTTTCTTT
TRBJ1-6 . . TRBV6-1 CASSESRLSSYNSPLHF TGTGCCAGCAGTGAAAGCCGACTCAGCTCCTATAATTCACCCCTCCACTTT
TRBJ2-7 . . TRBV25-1 CASRSGGYEQYF TGTGCCAGCAGATCCGGAGGTTACGAGCAGTACTTC
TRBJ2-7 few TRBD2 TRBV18 CASSTGLGGFEQYF TGTGCCAGCTCAACGGGGCTGGGGGGGTTCGAGCAGTACTTC
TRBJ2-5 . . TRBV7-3 CASSDKTTSSSLYF TGTGCCAGCAGCGATAAGACTACTAGCTCCTCATTGTACTTC
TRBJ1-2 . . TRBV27 CASSLLPGTGNYGYTF TGTGCCAGCAGCCTCCTTCCCGGGACGGGTAACTATGGCTACACCTTC
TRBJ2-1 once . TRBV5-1 CASSLEDNEQFF TGCGCCAGCAGCTTGGAAGATAATGAGCAGTTCTTC
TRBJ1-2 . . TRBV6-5 CGSKNNYGYTF TGTGGAAGTAAGAATAACTATGGCTACACCTTC
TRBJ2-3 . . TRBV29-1 CSETDSDTQYF TGCAGCGAGACCGACAGTGATACGCAGTATTTT
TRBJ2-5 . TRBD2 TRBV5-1 CASSRRVLAEETQYF TGCGCCAGCAGCCGGCGCGTTCTAGCGGAGGAGACCCAGTACTTC